The source of this TCR beta chain is a study of cytotoxic CD8 clonotypes in ibrutinib-treated CLL. Study context: Response samples were taken after a median of approximately 11 months on treatment, range 6 to 36. Study results and limitations: T-cell clonality at baseline went above that of age-matched healthy donors and rose and fell with circulating CD8+ T-cell counts.

Clones were read by immunoSEQ multiplex PCR, and TCRdb kept only the in-frame ones, dropping some. The sample holds tens of thousands of clones, approximately 80% seen once. Trimming left V 7 bases short and J 3 bases short, with 18 bases between. CDR3 length equals 15 residues. Germline lookup yields CDR1 LNHDA and CDR2 SQIVND (reference sequence). This clone was counted only a few times. The antigen is not known. V and J are TRBV19 and TRBJ1-1; maybe TRBD1 (5 bases). This clonotype was obtained from a human donor with chronic lymphocytic leukemia. The input for sequencing was PBMCs, taken at disease progression, from a patient treated with ibrutinib. CDR3 in amino acids: CASTLTWTGDTEAFF. CDR3 DNA sequence: TGTGCCAGTACCTTGACCTGGACGGGGGACACTGAAGCTTTCTTT. Full variable domain (missing parts from reference TRBV19 and TRBJ1-1): DGGITQSPKYLFRKEGQNVTLSCEQNLNHDAMYWYRQDPGQGLRLIYYSQIVNDFQKGDIAEGYSVSREKKESFPLTVTSAQKNPTAFYLCASTLTWTGDTEAFFGQGTRLTVV.